The 9 T cell receptor beta chains presented below share a single source sample, sequenced in a study of shared clonotypes between healthy human individuals. Naive CD8 isolation took CD45RO-negative cells positively selected for CCR7 and excluded terminally differentiated effector memory CD45RA+ cells. Sequenced by immunoSEQ multiplex PCR; TCRdb stores in-frame clones only, minus some. The sample lists about 600,000 clones, around 95% seen once, with approximately 0.1% in the top ten. Material: naive CD8+ T cells sorted from blood. The receptor set was obtained from a woman in her twenties or thirties in good health.

This chain links TRBV11-2 with TRBJ2-3; D not certain. There are 12 residues in the CDR3. Germline lookup yields CDR1 SGHAT and CDR2 FQNNGV. Trimming shortened V by 0 bases and J by 6 bases, and 4 bases separated the two germline ends. CDR3 nucleotide sequence: TGTGCCAGCAGCTTAGACTCTGATACGCAGTATTTT. It is translated as CASSLDSDTQYF.

The CDR3 protein is CASSLDMEEVYEQYF. The CDR3 DNA reads TGTGCCAGCAGCTTAGATATGGAGGAGGTGTACGAGCAGTACTTC. J is TRBJ2-7 and V is TRBV11-2; perhaps TRBD2 as D (5 bases). The CDR3 contains 15 residues. Germline CDR1 is SGHAT and CDR2 is FQNNGV. The V end lost 0 bases, the J end lost 4 bases, and 13 bases lay between the germline ends.

V and J are TRBV25-1 and TRBJ2-7; D gene ambiguous. The CDR3 runs 14 residues. Germline CDR1 MGHDK, CDR2 SYGVNS. Trimming took off 4 bases at V and 1 base at J, with 11 bases between the two ends. The CDR3 sequence is CASSAQEFSYEQYF. As DNA, the CDR3 is TGTGCCAGCAGTGCTCAGGAGTTTTCCTACGAGCAGTACTTC.

The chain carries TRBV27 and TRBJ1-1; 7 nucleotides line up with TRBD1. The germline V gene encodes CDR1 MNHEY and CDR2 SMNVEV (reference sequence). V lost 8 bases, J lost 8 bases, and 11 bases stayed unmatched. The CDR3 totals 13 residues. This CDR3 is CASGNNRGSEAFF. Here the CDR3 DNA reads TGTGCCAGCGGCAATAACAGGGGTTCGGAAGCTTTCTTT.

V is TRBV27 and J is TRBJ2-3, with 8 bases aligning to TRBD1. The CDR3 loop spans 15 amino acids. The V gene end was trimmed by 2 bases and the J gene end by 6 bases; junction bases not matched to a gene: 7. Germline V gene lookup returns CDR1 MNHEY and CDR2 SMNVEV (reference sequence). The CDR3 DNA reads as TGTGCCAGCAGTTTAGTGCAGGGGGCACGGGATACGCAGTATTTT. It is translated as CASSLVQGARDTQYF.

V gene TRBV7-6 combines with J gene TRBJ2-1; 7 nucleotides line up with TRBD1. From germline, CDR1 is SGHVS and CDR2 FNYEAQ. V was clipped by 5 bases and J by 12 bases; unmatched bases: 4. CDR3 length equals 11 residues. The CDR3 loop is CASSQGQLQFF. The CDR3 DNA reads as TGTGCCAGCAGCCAGGGACAGCTGCAGTTCTTC.

This clone showed up just once. The chain has TRBV5-6 and TRBJ2-1; 8 positions match TRBD2. Germline lookup yields CDR1 SGHDT and CDR2 YYEEEE. The CDR3 extends over 13 amino acids. V was pared by 7 bases and J by 8 bases, with 8 bases of the junction left unmatched. The CDR3 sequence: CASAGGRTDEQFF. CDR3 in DNA: TGTGCCAGCGCGGGAGGTCGGACCGATGAGCAGTTCTTC.

This clone was observed a handful of times. V and J are TRBV11-2 and TRBJ2-7, with 9 bases matching TRBD2. This CDR3 has 13 amino acids. Looked up from germline, CDR1 is SGHAT and CDR2 is FQNNGV. J was trimmed by 3 bases and V by 10 bases; bases with no gene match: 7. The CDR3 here is CATAGGPYYEQYF. The CDR3, as DNA: TGTGCCACCGCGGGAGGGCCATACTACGAGCAGTACTTC. The full variable domain, completed using reference TRBV11-2 and TRBJ2-7, is EAGVAQSPRYKIIEKRQSVAFWCNPISGHATLYWYQQILGQGPKLLIQFQNNGVVDDSQLPKDRFSAERLKGVDSTLKIQPAKLEDSAVYLCATAGGPYYEQYFGPGTRLTVT.

V usage is TRBV27 and J usage is TRBJ1-4; possibly TRBD1 for D (5 bases). Between the trimmed V and J ends, which lost 3 bases and 4 bases, there was a span of 9 bases. The V gene's germline CDR1 is MNHEY and CDR2 SMNVEV (reference sequence). The CDR3 length is 14 residues. This CDR3 reads CASSFRDRNEKLFF. The CDR3 DNA reads TGTGCCAGCAGTTTTCGGGACCGTAATGAAAAACTGTTTTTT. The full variable domain, rest sourced from reference TRBV27 and TRBJ1-4, is EAQVTQNPRYLITVTGKKLTVTCSQNMNHEYMSWYRQDPGLGLRQIYYSMNVEVTDKGDVPEGYKVSRKEKRNFPLILESPSPNQTSLYFCASSFRDRNEKLFFGSGTQLSVL.